This TCR beta chain was identified in a study of chemoradiotherapy in HPV16-positive cancers. Clones were read by immunoSEQ multiplex PCR, and TCRdb kept only the in-frame ones, dropping some. The data hold 20,000 to 25,000 clones, with roughly 92% observed a single time. This CDR3 contains 15 residues. Germline CDR1 reads SGHRS; CDR2 reads YFSETQ. The germline V and J ends were trimmed by 0 bases and 0 bases, with 9 bases remaining between them. This TCR was recovered from a human donor with HPV-associated anogenital cancer. This chain connects TRBV5-1 to TRBJ1-2; D is undetermined. The sequencing used blood, collected from a patient who underwent chemoradiotherapy. The CDR3 reads CASSLVSASNYGYTF. In nucleotides, the CDR3 is TGCGCCAGCAGCTTGGTCTCCGCTTCTAACTATGGCTACACCTTC.